This T cell receptor beta chain was identified during a study of blood T cell repertoires in COVID-19. At the level of the study: Samples of COVID-19 (acute and convalescent) were obtained from the United States, Italy and Spain. T cells, B-cell-depleted T cells, or PBMCs supplied cDNA or gDNA.

Patients in Seattle were enrolled during active infection, then followed longitudinally. Authors' analysis steps: Amplification with reference gene primers provided the estimates of nucleated cell counts. This table comes from immunoSEQ multiplex PCR, and its TCRdb copy is limited to in-frame clones, with some not included. D and trimming were read from the DNA, whereas the V and J calls and clone size are those reported in that table. The sample gives 45,000 to 60,000 clones, 65% to 85% of which show up once; approximately 8.9% is in the top ten. This clone turned up a few times. V trimming: 1 base; J trimming: 6 bases; junction bases outside the gene matches: 5. The CDR3 is made up of 15 amino acids. Germline V CDR1 and CDR2: SGHVS, FNYEAQ.

This chain links TRBV7-6 with TRBJ2-2; 7 bases align to TRBD2. The sequenced material came from peripheral blood. This receptor was obtained from a man older than 75 with COVID-19, enrolled during active disease. In DNA, the CDR3 is TGTGCCAGCAGCTTAGTTGGCCGGGGGGCCGGGGAGCTGTTTTTT. Its protein is CASSLVGRGAGELFF.